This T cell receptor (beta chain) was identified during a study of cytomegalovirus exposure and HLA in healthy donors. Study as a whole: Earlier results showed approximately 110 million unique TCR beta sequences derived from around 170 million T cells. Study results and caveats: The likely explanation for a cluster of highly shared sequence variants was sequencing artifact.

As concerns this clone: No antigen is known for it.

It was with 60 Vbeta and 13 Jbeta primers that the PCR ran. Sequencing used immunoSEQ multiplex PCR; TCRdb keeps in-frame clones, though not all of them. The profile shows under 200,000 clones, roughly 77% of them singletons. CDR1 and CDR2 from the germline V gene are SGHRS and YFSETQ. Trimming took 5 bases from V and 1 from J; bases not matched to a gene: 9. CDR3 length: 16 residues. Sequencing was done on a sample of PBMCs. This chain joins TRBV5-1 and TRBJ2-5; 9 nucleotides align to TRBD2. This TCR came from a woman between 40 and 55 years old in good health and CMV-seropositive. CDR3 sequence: CASSPYKRGVQETQYF. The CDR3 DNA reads TGCGCCAGCAGTCCGTATAAGCGGGGGGTCCAAGAGACCCAGTACTTC. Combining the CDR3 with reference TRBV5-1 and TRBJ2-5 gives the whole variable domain KAGVTQTPRYLIKTRGQQVTLSCSPISGHRSVSWYQQTPGQGLQFLFEYFSETQRNKGNFPGRFSGRQFSNSRSEMNVSTLELGDSALYLCASSPYKRGVQETQYFGPGTRLLVL.